This T cell receptor beta chain was identified in a study of OX40 agonist ivuxolimab in advanced cancers. Overall study context: Hepatocellular carcinoma, melanoma, renal cell or head and neck cancer affected the dose-escalation patients. Partial responses occurred in Three dose-escalation patients, one with hepatocellular carcinoma and two with cutaneous melanoma. Findings of the study overall: On average, a greater number of expanded clones characterised CD8+ T cells relative to CD4+. Clonal expansion by week 6 occurred in CD4+ and CD8+ blood T cells (at 0.1 to 3.0 mg/kg).

Some clones are missing from TCRdb's copy, which holds only in-frame ones; the method was immunoSEQ multiplex PCR. Here the sample spans roughly 83,000 clones, roughly 83% being singletons. On this clone itself: Its antigen is not identified.

The germline gives CDR1 MNHNS, CDR2 SASEGT. Trimming cost V 7 bases and J 8 bases, with 17 bases left between them. The CDR3 length is 14 residues. The chain joins TRBV6-1 to TRBJ1-4; no clear D gene. The receptor comes from an adult with an advanced solid tumor such as melanoma, head and neck, liver or kidney cancer. The material was CD4+ or CD8+ T cells sorted from blood, obtained in a trial of the OX40 agonist ivuxolimab. CDR3 residues: CASKLQTSGEKLFF. CDR3 sequence (DNA): TGTGCCAGCAAATTACAGACAAGCGGGGAAAAACTGTTTTTT.